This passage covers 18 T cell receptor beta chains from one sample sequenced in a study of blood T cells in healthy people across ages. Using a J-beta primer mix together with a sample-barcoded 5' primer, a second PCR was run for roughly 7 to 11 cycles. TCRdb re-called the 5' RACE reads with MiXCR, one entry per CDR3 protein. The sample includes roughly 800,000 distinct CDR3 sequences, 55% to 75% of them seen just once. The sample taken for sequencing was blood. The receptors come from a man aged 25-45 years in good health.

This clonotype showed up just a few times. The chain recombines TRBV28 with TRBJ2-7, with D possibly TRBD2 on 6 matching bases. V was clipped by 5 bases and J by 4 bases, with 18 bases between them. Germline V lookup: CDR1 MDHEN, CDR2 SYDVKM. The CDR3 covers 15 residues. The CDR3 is CASSPYAGSTYEQYF. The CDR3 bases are TGTGCCAGCAGTCCTTACGCGGGATCTACTTACGAGCAGTACTTC.

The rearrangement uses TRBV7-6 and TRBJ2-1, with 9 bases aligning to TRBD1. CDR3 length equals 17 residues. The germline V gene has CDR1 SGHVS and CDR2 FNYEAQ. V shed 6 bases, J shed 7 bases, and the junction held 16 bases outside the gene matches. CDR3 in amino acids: CASSQKRGDRVTNEQFF. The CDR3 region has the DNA TGTGCCAGCAGTCAAAAGAGGGGGGACAGGGTTACGAATGAGCAGTTCTTC.

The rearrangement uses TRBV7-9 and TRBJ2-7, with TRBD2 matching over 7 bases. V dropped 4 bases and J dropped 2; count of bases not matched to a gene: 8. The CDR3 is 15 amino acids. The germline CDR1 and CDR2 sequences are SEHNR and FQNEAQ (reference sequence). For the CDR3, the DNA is TGTGCCAGCAGCTCTGGACTAGAGTGGACCTACGAGCAGTACTTC. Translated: CASSSGLEWTYEQYF.

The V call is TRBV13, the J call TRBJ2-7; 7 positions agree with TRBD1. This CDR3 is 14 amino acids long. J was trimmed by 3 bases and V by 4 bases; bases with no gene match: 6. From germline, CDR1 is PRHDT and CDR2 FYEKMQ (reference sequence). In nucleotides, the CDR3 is TGTGCCAGCAGCTCCGGGACAGAGCGCTACGAGCAGTACTTC. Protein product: CASSSGTERYEQYF.

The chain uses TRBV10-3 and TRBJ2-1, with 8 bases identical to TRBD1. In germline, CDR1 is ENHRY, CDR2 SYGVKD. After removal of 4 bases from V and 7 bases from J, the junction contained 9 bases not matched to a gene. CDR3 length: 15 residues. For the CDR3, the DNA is TGTGCCATCAGTGTTACGGGACAGGTAACTAATGAGCAGTTCTTC. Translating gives CAISVTGQVTNEQFF.

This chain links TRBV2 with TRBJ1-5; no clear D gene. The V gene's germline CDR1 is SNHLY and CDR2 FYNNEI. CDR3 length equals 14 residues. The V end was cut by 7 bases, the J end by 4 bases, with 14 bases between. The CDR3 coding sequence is TGTGCCAGCAAGGTTTGGGCCACAAATCAGCCCCAGCATTTT. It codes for CASKVWATNQPQHF. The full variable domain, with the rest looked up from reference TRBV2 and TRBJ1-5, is EPEVTQTPSHQVTQMGQEVILRCVPISNHLYFYWYRQILGQKVEFLVSFYNNEISEKSEIFDDQFSVERPDGSNFTLKIRSTKLEDSAMYFCASKVWATNQPQHFGDGTRLSIL.

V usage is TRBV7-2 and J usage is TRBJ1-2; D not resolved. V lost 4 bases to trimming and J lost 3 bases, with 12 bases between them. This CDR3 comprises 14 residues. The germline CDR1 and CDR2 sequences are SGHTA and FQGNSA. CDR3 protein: CASSSDGSDYGYTF. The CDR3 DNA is TGTGCCAGCAGCTCGGACGGGTCGGACTATGGCTACACCTTC.

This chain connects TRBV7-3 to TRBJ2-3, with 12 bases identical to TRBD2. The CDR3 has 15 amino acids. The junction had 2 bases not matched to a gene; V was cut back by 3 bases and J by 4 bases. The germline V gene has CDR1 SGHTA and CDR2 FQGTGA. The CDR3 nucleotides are TGTGCCAGCAGCTTGACTAGCGGGAGATCAGATACGCAGTATTTT. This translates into CASSLTSGRSDTQYF.

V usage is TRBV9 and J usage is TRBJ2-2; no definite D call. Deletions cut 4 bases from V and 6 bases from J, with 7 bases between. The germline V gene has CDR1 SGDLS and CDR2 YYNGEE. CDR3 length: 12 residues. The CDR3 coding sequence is TGTGCCAGCAGCCTTAGTCCCGGGGAGCTGTTTTTT. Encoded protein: CASSLSPGELFF.

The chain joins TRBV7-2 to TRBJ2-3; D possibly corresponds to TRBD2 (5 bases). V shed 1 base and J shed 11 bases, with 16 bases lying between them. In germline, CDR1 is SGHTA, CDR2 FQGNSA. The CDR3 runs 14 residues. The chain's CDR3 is CASSLGLGEFGQYF. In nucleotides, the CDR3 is TGTGCCAGCAGCTTAGGTCTCGGGGAGTTCGGGCAGTATTTT.

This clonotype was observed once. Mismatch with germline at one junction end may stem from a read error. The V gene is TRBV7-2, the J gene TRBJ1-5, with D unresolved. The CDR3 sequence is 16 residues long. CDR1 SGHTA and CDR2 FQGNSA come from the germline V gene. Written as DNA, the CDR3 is TGTGCCGGCAGCCCTAACCGCGGGTTAGGCAATCAGCCCCAGCATTTT. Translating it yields CAGSPNRGLGNQPQHF.

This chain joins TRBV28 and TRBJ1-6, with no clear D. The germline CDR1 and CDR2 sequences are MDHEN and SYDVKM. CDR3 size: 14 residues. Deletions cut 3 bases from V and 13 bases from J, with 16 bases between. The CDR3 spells CASSFGDGVTPLHF. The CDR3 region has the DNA TGTGCCAGCAGTTTCGGAGACGGGGTTACGCCCCTCCACTTT.

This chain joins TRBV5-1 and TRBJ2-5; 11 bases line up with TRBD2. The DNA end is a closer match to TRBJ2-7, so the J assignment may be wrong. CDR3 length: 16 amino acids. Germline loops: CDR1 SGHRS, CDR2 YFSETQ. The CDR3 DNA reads TGCGCCAGCAGCTTGGTCCTAGCGGGGGGCGCCTACGAGCAGTACTTC. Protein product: CASSLVLAGGAYEQYF.

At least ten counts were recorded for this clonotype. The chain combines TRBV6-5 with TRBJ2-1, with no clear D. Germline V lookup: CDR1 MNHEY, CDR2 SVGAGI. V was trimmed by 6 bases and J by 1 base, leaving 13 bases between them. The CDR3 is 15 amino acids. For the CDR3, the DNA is TGTGCCAGCAGGGTGTCTCACGGGTCCTACAATGAGCAGTTCTTC. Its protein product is CASRVSHGSYNEQFF.

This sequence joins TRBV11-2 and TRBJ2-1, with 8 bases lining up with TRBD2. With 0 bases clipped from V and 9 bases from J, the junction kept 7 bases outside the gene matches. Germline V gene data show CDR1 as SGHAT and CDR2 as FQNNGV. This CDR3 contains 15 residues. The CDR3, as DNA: TGTGCCAGCAGCTTAGATTCCGGGGGGGGCGCTGAGCAGTTCTTC. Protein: CASSLDSGGGAEQFF. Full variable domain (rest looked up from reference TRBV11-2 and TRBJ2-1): EAGVAQSPRYKIIEKRQSVAFWCNPISGHATLYWYQQILGQGPKLLIQFQNNGVVDDSQLPKDRFSAERLKGVDSTLKIQPAKLEDSAVYLCASSLDSGGGAEQFFGPGTRLTVL.

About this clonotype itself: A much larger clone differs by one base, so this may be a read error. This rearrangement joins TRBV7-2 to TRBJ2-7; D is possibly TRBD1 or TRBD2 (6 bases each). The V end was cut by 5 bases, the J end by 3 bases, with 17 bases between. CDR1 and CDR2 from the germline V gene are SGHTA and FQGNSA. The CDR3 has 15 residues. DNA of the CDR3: TGTGCCAGCAGCCCTCATCGGGGGCAGGGCTACGAGCAGTACTTC. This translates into CASSPHRGQGYEQYF.

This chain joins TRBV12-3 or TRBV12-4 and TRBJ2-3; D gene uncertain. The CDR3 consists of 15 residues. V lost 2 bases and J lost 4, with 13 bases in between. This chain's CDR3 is CASSLSARSSDTQYF. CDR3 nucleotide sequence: TGTGCCAGCAGTTTATCGGCGCGCTCATCAGATACGCAGTATTTT.

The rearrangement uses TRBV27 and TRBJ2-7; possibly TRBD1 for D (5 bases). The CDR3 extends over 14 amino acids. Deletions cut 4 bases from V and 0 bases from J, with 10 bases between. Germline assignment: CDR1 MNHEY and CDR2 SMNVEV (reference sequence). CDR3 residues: CASSSYRSSYEQYF. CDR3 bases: TGTGCCAGCAGTTCGTACAGGAGCTCCTACGAGCAGTACTTC.